Shown below are 5 T cell receptor beta chains from a single sample sequenced in a study of vaccination and CD4 T cells after COVID-19. Cultured CD4+ T cell DNA underwent sequencing with the Oncomine TCR Beta short-read assay. TCRdb reprocessed the PCR reads via MiXCR and lists one record per CDR3 protein. The table lists roughly 20,000 distinct CDR3 sequences, about 40% of them singletons, with under 3% in the top ten. No antigen is known for these receptors. Treatment noted: approximately nine-day PBMC culture with coronavirus spike peptide pools or control peptides (ViraFEST assay). The source material was CD4+ T cells from blood, cultured in vitro, sampled after SARS-CoV-2 vaccination. The receptors here all came from a human donor who had recovered from COVID-19.

This rearrangement joins TRBV6-2 or TRBV6-3 to TRBJ1-6; possibly TRBD1 for D (6 bases). Looked up from germline, CDR1 is MNHEY and CDR2 is SVGEGT. Trimming took 6 bases from V and 5 from J, leaving 17 bases between them. CDR3 length equals 16 residues. The CDR3 loop is CASSLTDRPDNSPLHF. In DNA, the CDR3 is TGTGCCAGCAGCTTGACTGACAGGCCAGATAATTCACCCCTCCACTTT.

This clonotype was detected only a few times. The chain couples TRBV6-2 or TRBV6-3 to TRBJ2-7; maybe TRBD2 (5 bases). V lost 2 bases, J lost 4 bases, and 12 bases lay in between. The germline gives CDR1 MNHEY, CDR2 SVGEGT. The CDR3 length is 14 residues. The DNA for the CDR3 is TGTGCCAGCAGTTACGGGAGTATCCCATACGAGCAGTACTTC. Protein: CASSYGSIPYEQYF.

V gene TRBV12-3 or TRBV12-4 combines with J gene TRBJ2-7; D possibly corresponds to TRBD1 (6 bases). This CDR3 comprises 14 residues. Deletions cut 3 bases from V and 2 bases from J, with 11 bases between. DNA for the CDR3: TGTGCCAGCAGTTTCGGACAGCTAACCTACGAGCAGTACTTC. The encoded protein is CASSFGQLTYEQYF.

The chain recombines TRBV7-9 with TRBJ1-3; D might be TRBD1 (5 bases). In germline, CDR1 is SEHNR, CDR2 FQNEAQ (reference sequence). There are 15 residues in the CDR3. Trimming pared 2 bases from V and 2 bases from J, leaving 10 bases between. As DNA, the CDR3 is TGTGCCAGCAGCTTAAGAAAGGGGACTGGAAACACCATATATTTT. As protein: CASSLRKGTGNTIYF.

This chain links TRBV2 with TRBJ2-1; 8 bases align to TRBD1. The junction had 10 bases not matched to a gene; V was cut back by 8 bases and J by 10 bases. This CDR3 spans 13 amino acids. Germline V lookup: CDR1 SNHLY, CDR2 FYNNEI. This chain's CDR3 is CASQETGAGEQFF. CDR3 sequence (DNA): TGTGCCAGCCAAGAGACAGGGGCCGGCGAGCAGTTCTTC.